The TCR beta chain under discussion was sequenced for a study of T cells after yellow fever vaccination. TCRdb re-analysed the 5' RACE reads in MiXCR, keeping a single row per CDR3 protein. Of about 320,000 distinct CDR3 sequences listed, around 4.5% are singletons. Germline CDR1 is SGHRS and CDR2 is YFSETQ. After removal of 0 bases from V and 6 bases from J, the junction contained 4 bases not matched to a gene. The CDR3 covers 15 residues. The receptor comes from a man between 18 and 29 years old who received the YFV17D yellow fever vaccine. The starting material was PBMCs, obtained 15 days after the yellow fever booster vaccination. V is TRBV5-1 and J is TRBJ2-1; 9 bases line up with TRBD1. For the CDR3, the DNA is TGCGCCAGCAGCTTGGAGGGACAGGGCCCCAATGAGCAGTTCTTC. Translated, it gives CASSLEGQGPNEQFF.